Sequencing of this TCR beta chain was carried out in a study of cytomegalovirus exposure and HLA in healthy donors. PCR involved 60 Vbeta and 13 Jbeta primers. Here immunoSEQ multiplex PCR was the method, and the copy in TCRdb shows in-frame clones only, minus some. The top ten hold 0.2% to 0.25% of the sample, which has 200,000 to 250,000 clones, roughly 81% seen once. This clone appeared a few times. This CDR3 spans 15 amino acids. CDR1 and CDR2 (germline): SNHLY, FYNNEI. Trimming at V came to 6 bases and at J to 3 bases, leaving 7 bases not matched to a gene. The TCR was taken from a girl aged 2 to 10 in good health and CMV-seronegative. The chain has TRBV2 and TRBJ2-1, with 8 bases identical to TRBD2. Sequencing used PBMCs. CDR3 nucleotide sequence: TGTGCCAGCAGGGGGACTAGTCCTTACTACAATGAGCAGTTCTTC. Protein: CASRGTSPYYNEQFF.